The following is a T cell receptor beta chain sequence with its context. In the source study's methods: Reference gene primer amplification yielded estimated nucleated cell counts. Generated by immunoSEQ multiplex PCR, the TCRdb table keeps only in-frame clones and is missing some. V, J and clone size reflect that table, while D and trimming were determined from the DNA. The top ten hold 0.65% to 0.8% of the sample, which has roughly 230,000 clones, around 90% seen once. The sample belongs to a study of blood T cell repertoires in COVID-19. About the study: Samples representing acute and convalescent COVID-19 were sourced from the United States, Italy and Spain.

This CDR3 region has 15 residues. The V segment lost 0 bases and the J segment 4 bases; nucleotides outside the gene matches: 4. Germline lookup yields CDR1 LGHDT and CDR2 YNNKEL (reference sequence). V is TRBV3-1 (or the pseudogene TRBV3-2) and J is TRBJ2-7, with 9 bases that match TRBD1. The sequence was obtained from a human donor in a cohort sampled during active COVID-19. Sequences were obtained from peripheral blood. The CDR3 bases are TGTGCCAGCAGCCAAGAAACAGGGGGCATATACGAGCAGTACTTC. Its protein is CASSQETGGIYEQYF.